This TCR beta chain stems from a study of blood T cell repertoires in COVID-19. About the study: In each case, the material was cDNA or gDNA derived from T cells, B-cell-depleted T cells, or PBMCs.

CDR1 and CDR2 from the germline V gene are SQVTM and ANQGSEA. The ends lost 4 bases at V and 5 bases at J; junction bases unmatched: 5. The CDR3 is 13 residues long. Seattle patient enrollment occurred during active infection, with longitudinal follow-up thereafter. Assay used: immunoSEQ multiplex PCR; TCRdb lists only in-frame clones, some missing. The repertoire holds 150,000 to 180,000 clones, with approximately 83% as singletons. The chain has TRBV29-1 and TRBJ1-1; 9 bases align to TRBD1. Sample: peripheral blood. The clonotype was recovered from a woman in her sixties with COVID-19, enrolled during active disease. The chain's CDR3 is CSVGNRGRTEAFF. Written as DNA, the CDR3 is TGCAGCGTTGGTAACAGGGGGCGGACTGAAGCTTTCTTT.